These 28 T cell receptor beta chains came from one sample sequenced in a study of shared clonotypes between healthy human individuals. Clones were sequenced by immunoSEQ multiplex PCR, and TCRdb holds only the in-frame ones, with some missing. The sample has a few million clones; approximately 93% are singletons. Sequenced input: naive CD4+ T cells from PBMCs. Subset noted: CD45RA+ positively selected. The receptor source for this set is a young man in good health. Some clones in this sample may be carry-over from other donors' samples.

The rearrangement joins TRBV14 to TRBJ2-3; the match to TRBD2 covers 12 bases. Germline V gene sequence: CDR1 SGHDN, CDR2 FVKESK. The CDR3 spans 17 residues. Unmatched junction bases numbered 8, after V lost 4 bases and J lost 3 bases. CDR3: CASSPATSGRWTDTQYF. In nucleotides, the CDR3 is TGTGCCAGCAGCCCTGCTACTAGCGGGAGGTGGACAGATACGCAGTATTTT.

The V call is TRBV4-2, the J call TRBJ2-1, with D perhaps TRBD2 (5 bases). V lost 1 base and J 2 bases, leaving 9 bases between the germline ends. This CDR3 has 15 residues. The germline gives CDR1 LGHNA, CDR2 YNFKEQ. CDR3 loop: CASSQAGSTYNEQFF. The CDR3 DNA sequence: TGTGCCAGCAGCCAAGCGGGATCGACCTACAATGAGCAGTTCTTC.

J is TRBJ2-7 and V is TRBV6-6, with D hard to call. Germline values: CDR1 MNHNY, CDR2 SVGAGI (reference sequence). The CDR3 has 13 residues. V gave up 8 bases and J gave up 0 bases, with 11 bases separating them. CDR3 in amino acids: CASRPESSYEQYF. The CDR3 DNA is TGTGCCAGCCGTCCGGAGAGCTCCTACGAGCAGTACTTC.

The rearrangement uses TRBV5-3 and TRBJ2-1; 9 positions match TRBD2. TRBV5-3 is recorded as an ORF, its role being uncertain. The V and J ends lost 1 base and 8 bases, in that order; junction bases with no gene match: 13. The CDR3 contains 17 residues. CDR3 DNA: TGTGCCAGAAGCTTGATGAGTTTAGCGGGAGTTAAAGATGAGCAGTTCTTC. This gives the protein CARSLMSLAGVKDEQFF.

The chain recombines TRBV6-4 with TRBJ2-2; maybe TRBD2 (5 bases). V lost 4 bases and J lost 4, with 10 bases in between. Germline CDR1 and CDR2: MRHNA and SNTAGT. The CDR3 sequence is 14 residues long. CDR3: CASSARDFTGELFF. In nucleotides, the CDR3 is TGTGCCAGCAGTGCCCGGGATTTCACCGGGGAGCTGTTTTTT.

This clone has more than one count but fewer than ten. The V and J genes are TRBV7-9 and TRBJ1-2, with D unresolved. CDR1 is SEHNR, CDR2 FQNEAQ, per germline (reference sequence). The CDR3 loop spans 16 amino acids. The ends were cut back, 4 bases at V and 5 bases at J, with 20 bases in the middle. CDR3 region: CASSSPDKPGSYGYTF. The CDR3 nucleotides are TGTGCCAGCAGCTCCCCGGATAAACCGGGATCGTATGGCTACACCTTC.

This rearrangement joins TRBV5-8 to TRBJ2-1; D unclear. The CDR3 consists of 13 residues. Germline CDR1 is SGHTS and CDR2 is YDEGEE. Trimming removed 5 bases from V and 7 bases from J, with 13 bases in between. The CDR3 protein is CASRPGGKNEQFF. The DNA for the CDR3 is TGTGCCAGCAGACCCGGTGGGAAGAATGAGCAGTTCTTC.

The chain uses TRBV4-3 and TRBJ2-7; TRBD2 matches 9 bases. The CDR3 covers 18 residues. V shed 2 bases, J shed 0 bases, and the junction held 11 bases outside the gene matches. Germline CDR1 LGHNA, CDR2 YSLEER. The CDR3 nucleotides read TGCGCCAGCAGCCAACAGAGTGGGGCGGGAGGGGTCTCCTACGAGCAGTACTTC. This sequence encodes CASSQQSGAGGVSYEQYF.

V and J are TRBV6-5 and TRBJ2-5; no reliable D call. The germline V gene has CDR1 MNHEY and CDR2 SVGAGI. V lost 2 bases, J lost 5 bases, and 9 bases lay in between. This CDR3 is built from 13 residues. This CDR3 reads CASSYGVGETQYF. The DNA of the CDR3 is TGTGCCAGCAGTTACGGGGTTGGGGAGACCCAGTACTTC.

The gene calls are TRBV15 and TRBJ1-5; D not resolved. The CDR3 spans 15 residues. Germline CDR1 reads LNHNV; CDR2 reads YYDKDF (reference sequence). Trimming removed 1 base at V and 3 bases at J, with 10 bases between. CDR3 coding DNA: TGTGCCACCAGCAGAGGTTCGGCCTACAATCAGCCCCAGCATTTT. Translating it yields CATSRGSAYNQPQHF. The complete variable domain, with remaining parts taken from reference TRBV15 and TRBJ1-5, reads DAMVIQNPRYQVTQFGKPVTLSCSQTLNHNVMYWYQQKSSQAPKLLFHYYDKDFNNEADTPDNFQSRRPNTSFCFLDIRSPGLGDTAMYLCATSRGSAYNQPQHFGDGTRLSIL.

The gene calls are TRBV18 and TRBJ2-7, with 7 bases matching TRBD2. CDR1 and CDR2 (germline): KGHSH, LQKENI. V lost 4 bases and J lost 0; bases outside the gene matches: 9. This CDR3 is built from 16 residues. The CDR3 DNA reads TGTGCCAGCTCACAACAAAGACTAGCTCACTCCTACGAGCAGTACTTC. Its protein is CASSQQRLAHSYEQYF.

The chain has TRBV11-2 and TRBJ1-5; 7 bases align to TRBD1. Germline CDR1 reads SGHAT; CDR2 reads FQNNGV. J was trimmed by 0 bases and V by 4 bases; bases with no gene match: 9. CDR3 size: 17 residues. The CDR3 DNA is TGTGCCAGCAGCTCCGGACAGGAGGATTATAGCAATCAGCCCCAGCATTTT. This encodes CASSSGQEDYSNQPQHF.

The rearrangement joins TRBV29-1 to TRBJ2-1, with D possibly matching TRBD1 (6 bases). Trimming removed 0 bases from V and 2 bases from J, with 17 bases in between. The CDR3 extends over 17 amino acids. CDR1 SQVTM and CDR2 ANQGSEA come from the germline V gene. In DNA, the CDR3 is TGCAGCGTTGAAGATCCCAGTGACAGGCTCACCTACAATGAGCAGTTCTTC. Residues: CSVEDPSDRLTYNEQFF.

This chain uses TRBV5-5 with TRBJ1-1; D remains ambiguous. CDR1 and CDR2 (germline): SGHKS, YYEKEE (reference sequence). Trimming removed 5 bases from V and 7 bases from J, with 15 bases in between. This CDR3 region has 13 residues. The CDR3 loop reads CASSLTGGVEAFF. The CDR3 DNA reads TGTGCCAGCAGTTTGACGGGTGGAGTTGAAGCTTTCTTT.

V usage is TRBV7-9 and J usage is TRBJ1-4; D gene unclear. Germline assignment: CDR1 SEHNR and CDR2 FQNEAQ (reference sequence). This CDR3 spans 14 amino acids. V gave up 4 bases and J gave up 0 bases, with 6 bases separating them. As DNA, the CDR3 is TGTGCCAGCAGCTCTCTTGCAACTAATGAAAAACTGTTTTTT. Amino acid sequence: CASSSLATNEKLFF.

The CDR3 coding sequence is TGTGCCAGCAGCTTTAGGACAGGTCCTGAAGCTTTCTTT. Its protein product is CASSFRTGPEAFF. The V gene is TRBV7-8, the J gene TRBJ1-1; 7 positions match TRBD1. The CDR3 sequence is 13 residues long. The germline CDR1 and CDR2 sequences are SGHVS and FQNEAQ. V trimming: 3 bases; J trimming: 6 bases; junction bases outside the gene matches: 4.

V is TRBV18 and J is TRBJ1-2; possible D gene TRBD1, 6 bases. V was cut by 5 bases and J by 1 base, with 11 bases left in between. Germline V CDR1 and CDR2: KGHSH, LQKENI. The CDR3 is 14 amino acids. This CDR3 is CASSSTGLNYGYTF. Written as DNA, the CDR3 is TGTGCCAGCTCATCCACAGGGCTTAACTATGGCTACACCTTC.

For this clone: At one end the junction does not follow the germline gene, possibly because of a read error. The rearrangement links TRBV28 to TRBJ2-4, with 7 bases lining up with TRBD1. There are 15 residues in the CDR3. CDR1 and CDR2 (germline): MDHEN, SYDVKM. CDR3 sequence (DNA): TGTGCCAGCAGTTTCCCAGGGACAGCCCAAAACATTCAGTACTTC. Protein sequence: CASSFPGTAQNIQYF. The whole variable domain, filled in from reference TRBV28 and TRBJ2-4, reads DVKVTQSSRYLVKRTGEKVFLECVQDMDHENMFWYRQDPGLGLRLIYFSYDVKMKEKGDIPEGYSVSREKKERFSLILESASTNQTSMYLCASSFPGTAQNIQYFGAGTRLSVL.

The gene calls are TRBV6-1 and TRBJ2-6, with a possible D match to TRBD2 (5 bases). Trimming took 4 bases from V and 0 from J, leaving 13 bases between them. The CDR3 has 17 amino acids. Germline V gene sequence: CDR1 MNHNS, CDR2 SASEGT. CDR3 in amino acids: CASSARTGSSGANVLTF. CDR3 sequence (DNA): TGTGCCAGCAGTGCTCGGACGGGAAGCTCTGGGGCCAACGTCCTGACTTTC.

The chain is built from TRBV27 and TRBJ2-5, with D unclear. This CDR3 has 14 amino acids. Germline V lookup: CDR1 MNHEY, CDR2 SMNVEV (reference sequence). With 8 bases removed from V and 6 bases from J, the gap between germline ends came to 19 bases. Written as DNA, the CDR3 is TGTGCCAGCCCCTGGATGAGGACGGAGAAGACCCAGTACTTC. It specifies CASPWMRTEKTQYF.

Written as DNA, the CDR3 is TGCGCCAGCAGCTTGAGTGAAGGGCGGTCGAACACTGAAGCTTTCTTT. It yields the protein CASSLSEGRSNTEAFF. The genes are TRBV5-1 and TRBJ1-1; D is unresolved. This CDR3 is built from 16 residues. Germline-derived CDR1 and CDR2 are SGHRS and YFSETQ. The V end lost 1 base, the J end lost 1 base, and 14 bases lay between the germline ends.

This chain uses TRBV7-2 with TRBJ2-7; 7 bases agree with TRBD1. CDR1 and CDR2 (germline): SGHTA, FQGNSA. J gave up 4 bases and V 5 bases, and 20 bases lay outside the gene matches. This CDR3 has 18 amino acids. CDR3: CASSLNPTSHGTAYEQYF. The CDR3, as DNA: TGTGCCAGCAGCCTGAATCCTACGTCACACGGGACAGCATACGAGCAGTACTTC.

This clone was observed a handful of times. CDR3 sequence reads: CASSLVQPQHF. In nucleotides, the CDR3 is TGTGCCAGCAGTTTAGTCCAGCCCCAGCATTTT. This chain uses TRBV27 with TRBJ1-5; D gene ambiguous. Germline V gene sequence: CDR1 MNHEY, CDR2 SMNVEV (reference sequence). The CDR3 contains 11 residues. V gave up 2 bases and J gave up 7 bases, with 3 bases separating them.

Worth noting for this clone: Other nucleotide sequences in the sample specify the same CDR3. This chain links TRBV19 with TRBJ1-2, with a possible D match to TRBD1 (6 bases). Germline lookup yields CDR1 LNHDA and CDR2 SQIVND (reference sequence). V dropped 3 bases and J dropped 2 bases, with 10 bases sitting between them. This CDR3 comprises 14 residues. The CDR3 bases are TGTGCCAGTAGTATCGGGACAACAAACTATGGCTACACCTTC. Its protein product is CASSIGTTNYGYTF.

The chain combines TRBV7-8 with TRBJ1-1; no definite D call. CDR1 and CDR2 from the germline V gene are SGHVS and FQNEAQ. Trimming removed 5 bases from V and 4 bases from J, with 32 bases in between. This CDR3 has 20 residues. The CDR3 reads CASSQQLSGGSLLAPTEAFF. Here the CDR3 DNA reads TGTGCCAGCAGCCAACAACTATCGGGAGGGTCTCTCCTCGCGCCCACTGAAGCTTTCTTT. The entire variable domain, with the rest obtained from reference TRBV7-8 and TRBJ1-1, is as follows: GAGVSQSPRYKVAKRGQDVALRCDPISGHVSLFWYQQALGQGPEFLTYFQNEAQLDKSGLPSDRFFAERPEGSVSTLKIQRTQQEDSAVYLCASSQQLSGGSLLAPTEAFFGQGTRLTVV.

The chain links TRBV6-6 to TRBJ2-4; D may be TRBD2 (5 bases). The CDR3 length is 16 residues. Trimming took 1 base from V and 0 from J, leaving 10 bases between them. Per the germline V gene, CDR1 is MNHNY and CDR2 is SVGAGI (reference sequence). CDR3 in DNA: TGTGCCAGCAGTTACTACTCGCGGGTAGCCAAAAACATTCAGTACTTC. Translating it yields CASSYYSRVAKNIQYF.

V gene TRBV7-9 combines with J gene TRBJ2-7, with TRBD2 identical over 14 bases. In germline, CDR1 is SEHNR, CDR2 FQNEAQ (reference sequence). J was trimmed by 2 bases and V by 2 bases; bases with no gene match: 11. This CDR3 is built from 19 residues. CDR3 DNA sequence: TGTGCCAGCAGCTTAAATTGGGGCCCGACTAGCGGGAGGGCCTACGAGCAGTACTTC. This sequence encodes CASSLNWGPTSGRAYEQYF. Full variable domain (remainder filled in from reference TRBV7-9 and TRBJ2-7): DTGVSQNPRHKITKRGQNVTFRCDPISEHNRLYWYRQTLGQGPEFLTYFQNEAQLEKSRLLSDRFSAERPKGSFSTLEIQRTEQGDSAMYLCASSLNWGPTSGRAYEQYFGPGTRLTVT.

For the CDR3, the DNA is TGCGCCAGCAGCGTCGGGTATGGCGGCGAAAAACTGTTTTTT. Translating gives CASSVGYGGEKLFF. The genes are TRBV5-1 and TRBJ1-4; no clear D gene. Germline V gene lookup returns CDR1 SGHRS and CDR2 YFSETQ. The CDR3 is 14 residues long. The V end lost 4 bases, the J end lost 8 bases, and 15 bases lay between the germline ends.